The following is a T cell receptor (beta chain) sequence with its context. What it binds is unknown. The primer mix had 60 Vbeta and 13 Jbeta primers. The data were produced by immunoSEQ multiplex PCR, yet TCRdb's version contains in-frame clones alone and is incomplete. The sample has 150,000 or so clones, roughly 77% seen once. The source of the sample is a study of cytomegalovirus exposure and HLA in healthy donors. Findings of the study overall: A cluster of highly shared sequence variants was likely a sequencing artifact.

The CDR3 contains 13 residues. CDR1 is MDHEN and CDR2 is SYDVKM in the germline V gene. Between the trimmed V and J ends, which lost 10 bases and 4 bases, there was a span of 16 bases. The sample taken for sequencing was PBMCs. V and J are TRBV28 and TRBJ1-2; possible D gene TRBD1, 5 bases. The source is a woman between 45 and 65 years old in good health and CMV-seropositive. CDR3 nucleotides: TGTGCCACCAACCTTCAGGGCCTCTATGGCTACACCTTC. The encoded protein is CATNLQGLYGYTF.